Presented here are 30 T cell receptor beta chains from one specimen sequenced in a study of blood T cell repertoires in COVID-19. Clones were sequenced by immunoSEQ multiplex PCR, and TCRdb holds only the in-frame ones, with some missing. The data show 200,000 to 300,000 clones, with roughly 86% seen just once and over 2% held by the top ten. The sample consisted of peripheral blood. The origin of the receptors is a woman aged 45 to 65 with acute or convalescent COVID-19.

This sequence joins TRBV25-1 and TRBJ2-7; possibly TRBD2 for D (5 bases). This CDR3 spans 13 amino acids. Germline CDR1 and CDR2: MGHDK and SYGVNS. The V and J ends lost 7 bases and 0 bases respectively, with 10 bases between them. In DNA form, the CDR3 reads TGTGCCAGCATCCTGGGGAGCTCCTACGAGCAGTACTTC. Residues: CASILGSSYEQYF.

The sample holds one count of this clone. This chain joins TRBV7-3 and TRBJ2-7; possible D gene TRBD2, 5 bases. This CDR3 contains 15 residues. V lost 1 base and J 0 bases, leaving 10 bases between the germline ends. CDR1 is SGHTA and CDR2 is FQGTGA in the germline V gene. CDR3 bases: TGTGCCAGCAGCTTAAACGCTAGCCCCTCCTACGAGCAGTACTTC. Residues: CASSLNASPSYEQYF. Full variable domain (missing parts from reference TRBV7-3 and TRBJ2-7): GAGVSQTPSNKVTEKGKYVELRCDPISGHTALYWYRQSLGQGPEFLIYFQGTGAADDSGLPNDRFFAVRPEGSVSTLKIQRTERGDSAVYLCASSLNASPSYEQYFGPGTRLTVT.

This rearrangement joins TRBV7-3 to TRBJ1-1; 7 nucleotides line up with TRBD1. Germline V gene sequence: CDR1 SGHTA, CDR2 FQGTGA. The CDR3 length is 15 residues. The V and J ends lost 4 bases and 1 base, in that order; junction bases with no gene match: 6. The CDR3 DNA reads as TGTGCCAGCAGCTCGAACGGGACAGAGAACACTGAAGCTTTCTTT. Protein: CASSSNGTENTEAFF. The variable domain in full, with the rest retrieved from reference TRBV7-3 and TRBJ1-1, is GAGVSQTPSNKVTEKGKYVELRCDPISGHTALYWYRQSLGQGPEFLIYFQGTGAADDSGLPNDRFFAVRPEGSVSTLKIQRTERGDSAVYLCASSSNGTENTEAFFGQGTRLTVV.

This clone turned up a few times. The chain carries TRBV30 and TRBJ1-5; D is perhaps TRBD1 (5 bases). Looked up from germline, CDR1 is GTSNPN and CDR2 is SVGIG (reference sequence). V lost 1 base to trimming and J lost 6 bases, with 16 bases between them. CDR3 length: 15 residues. CDR3 sequence: CAWSADLGLRQPQHF. The CDR3, as DNA: TGTGCCTGGAGTGCCGATTTGGGGCTCCGTCAGCCCCAGCATTTT.

DNA of the CDR3: TGCAGCGTGGAATGGGGTCGGGGCTATGGCTACACCTTC. Amino acids: CSVEWGRGYGYTF. This chain links TRBV29-1 with TRBJ1-2; D not certain. Germline V gene lookup returns CDR1 SQVTM and CDR2 ANQGSEA. Trimming cost V 6 bases and J 4 bases, with 15 bases left between them. The CDR3 runs to 13 residues.

In this sample, this clone turned up once. The chain joins TRBV7-9 to TRBJ1-3, with TRBD1 identical over 8 bases. The CDR3 contains 16 residues. The germline gives CDR1 SEHNR, CDR2 FQNEAQ (reference sequence). The ends lost 3 bases at V and 1 base at J; junction bases unmatched: 5. CDR3 DNA sequence: TGTGCCAGCAGCTTTACAGGGGGTTCGTCTGGAAACACCATATATTTT. It is translated as CASSFTGGSSGNTIYF.

This chain connects TRBV18 to TRBJ2-7; 7 nucleotides agree with TRBD2. This CDR3 contains 14 residues. V gave up 6 bases and J gave up 2 bases; unmatched junction bases: 7. Looked up from germline, CDR1 is KGHSH and CDR2 is LQKENI. The CDR3: CASSPPSGPYEQYF. CDR3 DNA: TGTGCCAGCTCGCCCCCTAGCGGCCCCTACGAGCAGTACTTC.

The J gene is TRBJ2-1, the V gene TRBV28; no firm D call. Germline CDR1 is MDHEN and CDR2 is SYDVKM. V lost 5 bases, J lost 0 bases, and 14 bases lay in between. The CDR3 contains 16 residues. The CDR3 loop is CASSPSGGSSYNEQFF. CDR3 coding DNA: TGTGCCAGCAGTCCCTCCGGCGGAAGCTCCTACAATGAGCAGTTCTTC.

This clone was observed once. The chain couples TRBV7-7 to TRBJ2-7; 11 bases fit TRBD1. With 5 bases clipped from V and 4 bases from J, the junction kept 7 bases outside the gene matches. Germline V gene sequence: CDR1 SSHAT, CDR2 FNYEAQ (reference sequence). CDR3 length: 15 amino acids. The CDR3 coding sequence is TGTGCCAGCAGCGTCGGGACAGGGGGGTTGTACGAGCAGTACTTC. Translation: CASSVGTGGLYEQYF.

V and J are TRBV7-2 and TRBJ2-1, with D maybe TRBD2 (6 bases). The germline gives CDR1 SGHTA, CDR2 FQGNSA. CDR3 length equals 16 residues. V lost 0 bases to trimming and J lost 5 bases, with 14 bases between them. The CDR3 nucleotides read TGTGCCAGCAGCTTAGCTTCCGGTAGCGGAAACAATGAGCAGTTCTTC. Amino acids: CASSLASGSGNNEQFF.

The chain employs TRBV10-2 and TRBJ2-3, with 7 bases matching TRBD1. J lost 7 bases, V lost 4 bases, and 8 bases had no gene match. The CDR3 consists of 14 residues. CDR1 and CDR2 from the germline V gene are WSHSY and SAAADI. The CDR3 reads CASSGPDRANTQYF. The CDR3 DNA is TGCGCCAGCAGTGGGCCCGACAGGGCAAATACGCAGTATTTT.

J is TRBJ1-3 and V is TRBV13; perhaps TRBD1 as D (6 bases). The germline CDR1 and CDR2 sequences are PRHDT and FYEKMQ (reference sequence). The CDR3 covers 13 residues. V gave up 5 bases and J gave up 7 bases, with 12 bases separating them. This CDR3 is CASSMTGSNTIYF. In DNA form, the CDR3 reads TGTGCCAGCAGCATGACAGGTTCGAACACCATATATTTT.

The rearrangement links TRBV21-1 to TRBJ1-1. TRBV21-1 is reported as a pseudogene. The CDR3 contains 15 residues. CDR3 DNA: TGTGCCAGCAGCAAAAGCGGGGCTTCGAGCACTGAAGCTTTCTTT. Its protein is CASSKSGASSTEAFF.

CDR3: CASGRKKNEQFF. The CDR3 DNA reads TGTGCCAGCGGGAGGAAAAAGAATGAGCAGTTCTTC. V gene TRBV28 combines with J gene TRBJ2-1; a possible D gene is TRBD2 (6 bases). Trimming left V 8 bases short and J 7 bases short, with 12 bases between. The germline gives CDR1 MDHEN, CDR2 SYDVKM. This CDR3 region has 12 residues.

A single count supports this clone. V is TRBV18 and J is TRBJ1-1, with D perhaps matching TRBD1 (6 bases). Trimming pared 1 base from V and 6 bases from J, leaving 18 bases between. Per the germline V gene, CDR1 is KGHSH and CDR2 is LQKENI. The CDR3 totals 16 residues. The chain's CDR3 is CASSPRGPVQGPEAFF. The CDR3 DNA follows: TGTGCCAGCTCACCACGGGGGCCGGTACAGGGACCTGAAGCTTTCTTT.

The genes are TRBV28 and TRBJ2-3; 7 bases map to TRBD2. This CDR3 has 16 residues. Per germline, CDR1 MDHEN and CDR2 SYDVKM. The V gene end was trimmed by 5 bases and the J gene end by 0 bases; junction bases not matched to a gene: 8. The CDR3 sequence is CASSPLAETSTDTQYF. CDR3 bases: TGTGCCAGCAGTCCTCTAGCGGAGACTAGCACAGATACGCAGTATTTT.

This chain uses TRBV9 with TRBJ1-2; TRBD1 is a possible D gene (5 bases). The V and J ends lost 5 bases and 6 bases respectively, with 14 bases between them. The CDR3 is made up of 13 amino acids. Per the germline V gene, CDR1 is SGDLS and CDR2 is YYNGEE. The CDR3 reads CASRKTVNDGYTF. CDR3 DNA: TGTGCCAGCAGGAAGACAGTAAATGATGGCTACACCTTC.

J is TRBJ2-2 and V is TRBV30, with D unclear. The CDR3 consists of 12 residues. CDR1 and CDR2 from the germline V gene are GTSNPN and SVGIG (reference sequence). With 2 bases removed from V and 9 bases from J, the gap between germline ends came to 10 bases. The CDR3 here is CAWSKLGRELFF. CDR3 sequence (DNA): TGTGCCTGGAGTAAGCTAGGAAGGGAGCTGTTTTTT.

The chain has TRBV7-9 and TRBJ2-5; D unresolved. The CDR3 runs 13 residues. Germline V gene lookup returns CDR1 SEHNR and CDR2 FQNEAQ (reference sequence). Trimming left V 1 base short and J 2 bases short, with 5 bases between. CDR3 sequence: CASSLVQQETQYF. The CDR3 DNA follows: TGTGCCAGCAGCTTAGTTCAGCAAGAGACCCAGTACTTC.

This chain links TRBV28 with TRBJ1-5, with 11 bases that match TRBD1. The ends lost 5 bases at V and 6 bases at J; junction bases unmatched: 9. The V gene's germline CDR1 is MDHEN and CDR2 SYDVKM. This CDR3 comprises 16 residues. The CDR3 DNA sequence: TGTGCCAGCAGTAGAGCACGGACAGGGGGCGGTCAGCCCCAGCATTTT. Amino acid sequence: CASSRARTGGGQPQHF.

This clone came up once. The chain recombines TRBV5-1 with TRBJ2-7, with D perhaps matching TRBD1 (5 bases). The V gene's germline CDR1 is SGHRS and CDR2 YFSETQ. The V gene lost 1 base and the J gene lost 2 bases, with 10 bases spanning the gap. The CDR3 is 14 amino acids. This CDR3 reads CASSLRTGTYEQYF. CDR3 coding DNA: TGCGCCAGCAGCTTGAGAACAGGCACCTACGAGCAGTACTTC.

This clone was seen once. The CDR3 sequence is CATSRENRGETQYF. The CDR3 DNA reads TGTGCCACCAGCAGAGAGAACAGGGGAGAGACCCAGTACTTC. V gene TRBV15 combines with J gene TRBJ2-5; 7 bases agree with TRBD1. The CDR3 sequence is 14 residues long. J gave up 4 bases and V 0 bases, and 2 bases lay outside the gene matches. Germline V gives CDR1 LNHNV, CDR2 YYDKDF (reference sequence).

This sequence joins TRBV30 and TRBJ2-4; 7 bases agree with TRBD2. CDR3 length equals 18 residues. From germline, CDR1 is GTSNPN and CDR2 SVGIG (reference sequence). The V segment lost 0 bases and the J segment 0 bases; nucleotides outside the gene matches: 11. The CDR3, as DNA: TGTGCCTGGAGTGTACGACAGCTCTCGGGAGGAGCCAAAAACATTCAGTACTTC. Translation gives CAWSVRQLSGGAKNIQYF.

The V gene is TRBV3-1 (or the pseudogene TRBV3-2), the J gene TRBJ2-7, with 9 bases that match TRBD2. This CDR3 spans 14 amino acids. Germline V gives CDR1 LGHDT, CDR2 YNNKEL (reference sequence). Trimming removed 4 bases from V and 6 bases from J; junction bases left unmatched: 7. The CDR3 bases are TGTGCCAGCAGCCGGGGACTAGCTTTAGCCGAGCAGTACTTC. Translating it yields CASSRGLALAEQYF.

The genes are TRBV27 and TRBJ2-5; the D is unclear. The CDR3 covers 13 residues. The V gene lost 0 bases and the J gene lost 5 bases, with 7 bases spanning the gap. CDR1 is MNHEY and CDR2 is SMNVEV in the germline V gene (reference sequence). CDR3 sequence: CASSLSAVETQYF. The CDR3 DNA follows: TGTGCCAGCAGTTTATCGGCAGTTGAGACCCAGTACTTC.

Only a few counts were recorded for this clone. The V gene is TRBV5-1, the J gene TRBJ2-1, with 10 bases that match TRBD2. Germline trimming cut 6 bases from V and 0 bases from J; bases unmatched to any gene: 6. The CDR3 extends over 16 amino acids. The V gene's germline CDR1 is SGHRS and CDR2 YFSETQ. The CDR3 spells CASIGTSARSYNEQFF. The CDR3 DNA is TGCGCCAGCATCGGGACTAGCGCCCGCTCCTACAATGAGCAGTTCTTC.

This clone is a singleton in its sample. This chain uses TRBV11-3 with TRBJ1-1; possible D gene TRBD1, 5 bases. The V end was cut by 5 bases, the J end by 7 bases, with 14 bases between. In germline, CDR1 is SGHNT, CDR2 YENEEA. The CDR3 consists of 13 residues. CDR3 nucleotides: TGTGCCAGCAGCCTATCCCCCAGGGTTGAAGCTTTCTTT. Its protein product is CASSLSPRVEAFF.

The chain couples TRBV6-6 to TRBJ1-1, with a weak D call TRBD1 (5 bases). CDR3 length: 13 amino acids. The V end was cut by 6 bases, the J end by 1 base, with 9 bases between. The germline gives CDR1 MNHNY, CDR2 SVGAGI (reference sequence). For the CDR3, the DNA is TGTGCCAGCAGCCTTAGGGGGAACACTGAAGCTTTCTTT. Its translation: CASSLRGNTEAFF.

CDR3 protein: CASTTSGRNGELFF. CDR3 DNA sequence: TGTGCCAGCACCACTAGCGGGAGGAACGGGGAGCTGTTTTTT. This rearrangement joins TRBV5-4 to TRBJ2-2; 12 nucleotides align to TRBD2. V lost 6 bases and J lost 7; bases outside the gene matches: 4. Germline V gives CDR1 SGHNT, CDR2 YYREEE (reference sequence). The CDR3 has 14 amino acids.

The chain combines TRBV5-4 with TRBJ2-3, with D perhaps matching TRBD2 (5 bases). Germline V CDR1 and CDR2: SGHNT, YYREEE (reference sequence). Trimming shortened V by 0 bases and J by 2 bases, and 13 bases separated the two germline ends. The length of the CDR3 is 16 residues. CDR3 DNA sequence: TGTGCCAGCAGCTTGGAGGGAGTATTCATCACAGATACGCAGTATTTT. This translates into CASSLEGVFITDTQYF.